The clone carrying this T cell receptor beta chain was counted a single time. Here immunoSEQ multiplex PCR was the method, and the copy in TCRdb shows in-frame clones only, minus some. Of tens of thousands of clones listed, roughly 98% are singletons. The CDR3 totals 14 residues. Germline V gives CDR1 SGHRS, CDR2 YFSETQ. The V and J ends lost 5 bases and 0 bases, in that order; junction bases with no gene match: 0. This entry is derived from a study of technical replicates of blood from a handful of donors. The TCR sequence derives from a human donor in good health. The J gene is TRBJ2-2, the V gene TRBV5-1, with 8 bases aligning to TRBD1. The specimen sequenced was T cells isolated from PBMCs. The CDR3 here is CASRQGANTGELFF. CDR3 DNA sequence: TGCGCCAGCAGACAGGGGGCGAACACCGGGGAGCTGTTTTTT.